In this sample, the clone carrying this TCR beta chain turned up many times. The antigen is not known. The sample is drawn from a study of tumor-infiltrating lymphocytes in primary liver carcinoma. Study-level information: Samples returned roughly 3.65 to 8 million productive TCRbeta reads, a yield that was similar across tissue types. Findings and caveats of the study: With p = 0.039, the top-250-clone fraction in tumors significantly exceeded that in blood. It was observed that only about 7.5-24% of the top clones appeared in every one of the five tumor regions.

Germline CDR1 and CDR2: SEHNR and FQNEAQ (reference sequence). CDR3 length equals 14 residues. The V end lost 1 base, the J end lost 3 bases, and 10 bases lay between the germline ends. A primer in the constant region served to generate TCR beta cDNA from about 480 ng of total RNA. Three nested multiplex PCR rounds of slightly modified ARM-PCR generated TCR beta libraries. Amplification in the first two PCR rounds was performed using TRBV1-TRBV30 forward primers and a C-beta reverse primer for approximately 10 cycles each. Using its own MiXCR run on the multiplex PCR reads, TCRdb lists one record per CDR3 protein. Of about 84,000 distinct CDR3 sequences in the sample, 72% are singletons; the top ten hold around 19%. Starting material for RNA and DNA co-extraction consisted of roughly 20-34 mg of unsorted bulk tissue. Patients' primary liver carcinoma was surgically resected.

The chain recombines TRBV7-9 with TRBJ2-7; no firm D call. The origin of this receptor is a man between 40 and 49 years old with primary liver carcinoma and hepatitis B virus infection. The specimen was liver tumor tissue from sampling region 1. Subset of the sample: tumor region T1, superior pole. The chain's CDR3 is CASSLGGKDYEQYF. The DNA for the CDR3 is TGTGCCAGCAGCTTAGGGGGAAAAGACTACGAGCAGTACTTC.